These 26 T cell receptor beta chains were all obtained from the same sample, sequenced in a study of blood T cell repertoires in COVID-19. Only in-frame clones appear in the TCRdb table, and some are missing; sequencing was by immunoSEQ multiplex PCR. This table has approximately 20,000 clones, 80% to 90% appearing once. Sequenced: peripheral blood. The source is a human donor with active COVID-19. The donor label of this sample is uncertain.

The V call is TRBV18, the J call TRBJ1-2, with D unclear. V lost 0 bases and J lost 4, with 9 bases in between. Germline CDR1 KGHSH, CDR2 LQKENI. The CDR3 loop spans 14 amino acids. CDR3 in DNA: TGTGCCAGCTCACCACCGGCGGCAGTCTATGGCTACACCTTC. This translates into CASSPPAAVYGYTF.

The chain uses TRBV10-3 and TRBJ2-7; TRBD1 might be the D (5 bases). The CDR3 covers 16 residues. Trimming took 0 bases from V and 3 from J, leaving 15 bases between them. The germline CDR1 and CDR2 sequences are ENHRY and SYGVKD. For the CDR3, the DNA is TGTGCCATCAGTGAGTCGATGCGGATGACAGTCTACGAGCAGTACTTC. As protein: CAISESMRMTVYEQYF.

This chain connects TRBV7-9 to TRBJ2-3; weak D call: TRBD1 (5 bases). From germline, CDR1 is SEHNR and CDR2 FQNEAQ (reference sequence). V was cut by 5 bases and J by 0 bases, with 12 bases left in between. The CDR3 runs 15 residues. CDR3 coding DNA: TGTGCCAGCAGCGACGTAGGGGCCAGCACAGATACGCAGTATTTT. It codes for CASSDVGASTDTQYF.

This chain connects TRBV5-6 to TRBJ2-7; D may be TRBD1 (6 bases). Germline CDR1 SGHDT, CDR2 YYEEEE. The CDR3 spans 12 residues. The V end lost 4 bases, the J end lost 4 bases, and 9 bases lay between the germline ends. CDR3 amino acids: CASSLRGYEQYF. The CDR3 DNA is TGTGCCAGCAGCCTTAGGGGGTACGAGCAGTACTTC.

V and J are TRBV14 and TRBJ2-3; weak D call: TRBD1 (5 bases). Looked up from germline, CDR1 is SGHDN and CDR2 is FVKESK. The length of the CDR3 is 15 residues. The germline V and J ends were trimmed by 0 bases and 4 bases, with 11 bases remaining between them. The CDR3 nucleotides are TGTGCCAGCAGCCAAGACCGGGCCAGGGCAGATACGCAGTATTTT. Protein product: CASSQDRARADTQYF.

The genes are TRBV4-3 and TRBJ2-7; D is undetermined. This CDR3 contains 16 residues. Trimming removed 1 base from V and 0 bases from J, with 13 bases in between. CDR1 LGHNA and CDR2 YSLEER come from the germline V gene. The CDR3 is CASSQGVATTSYEQYF. CDR3 nucleotides: TGCGCCAGCAGCCAAGGCGTTGCCACTACCTCCTACGAGCAGTACTTC.

This sequence joins TRBV19 and TRBJ1-2, with D possibly being TRBD1 (6 bases). The V and J ends lost 4 bases and 1 base respectively, with 10 bases between them. CDR1 LNHDA and CDR2 SQIVND come from the germline V gene (reference sequence). This CDR3 spans 14 amino acids. As DNA, the CDR3 is TGTGCCAGTAGTAAGTCGGACAGTAACTATGGCTACACCTTC. Translation: CASSKSDSNYGYTF.

V and J are TRBV5-4 and TRBJ1-2; TRBD1 matches 7 bases. The V gene's germline CDR1 is SGHNT and CDR2 YYREEE (reference sequence). There are 13 residues in the CDR3. J gave up 8 bases and V 4 bases, and 8 bases lay outside the gene matches. CDR3 region: CASSEQGLAGYTF. CDR3 nucleotide sequence: TGTGCCAGCAGCGAACAGGGGCTGGCAGGCTACACCTTC.

The chain recombines TRBV3-1 (or the pseudogene TRBV3-2) with TRBJ2-5, with a weak D call TRBD2 (6 bases). Germline CDR1 LGHDT, CDR2 YNNKEL (reference sequence). Deletions cut 0 bases from V and 3 bases from J, with 8 bases between. The CDR3 totals 14 residues. The CDR3 bases are TGTGCCAGCAGCCAAGACGTAGCGGAAGAGACCCAGTACTTC. This sequence encodes CASSQDVAEETQYF.

The chain combines TRBV4-1 with TRBJ1-6; the D gene is possibly TRBD1 (6 bases). The CDR3 spans 16 residues. Germline V CDR1 and CDR2: MGHRA, YSYEKL. The V end lost 0 bases, the J end lost 5 bases, and 11 bases lay between the germline ends. CDR3 amino acids: CASSQDPGVDNSPLHF. The CDR3 DNA reads as TGCGCCAGCAGCCAAGATCCAGGGGTGGATAATTCACCCCTCCACTTT.

The V gene is TRBV27, the J gene TRBJ2-1; TRBD1 matches at 8 bases. CDR3 length equals 17 residues. In germline, CDR1 is MNHEY, CDR2 SMNVEV (reference sequence). The J segment lost 0 bases and the V segment lost 5 bases, leaving 9 bases of the junction unmatched. The CDR3 DNA sequence: TGTGCCAGCAGTCCTGGACAGGGTCTCTTCTCCTACAATGAGCAGTTCTTC. Its protein is CASSPGQGLFSYNEQFF.

This clone was counted a single time. The chain joins TRBV24-1 to TRBJ2-3; 7 bases agree with TRBD1. The germline V gene has CDR1 KGHDR and CDR2 SFDVKD. J lost 6 bases, V lost 7 bases, and 9 bases had no gene match. The CDR3 runs to 14 residues. CDR3 amino acids: CATSGTDFSDTQYF. The CDR3 nucleotides are TGTGCCACCAGCGGGACAGATTTCTCGGATACGCAGTATTTT.

The CDR3, as DNA: TGTGCCAGCAGCCTCTCTGGAAACACCATATATTTT. This translates into CASSLSGNTIYF. The V call is TRBV12-3 or TRBV12-4, the J call TRBJ1-3; D unclear. V was trimmed by 6 bases and J by 0 bases, leaving 3 bases between them. The CDR3 length is 12 residues.

The CDR3 DNA sequence: TGTGCCAGCTCCCTCGGCGGGACGGACGAGCAGTACTTC. It encodes CASSLGGTDEQYF. V and J are TRBV28 and TRBJ2-7, with D tentatively TRBD2 (6 bases). V gave up 8 bases and J gave up 5 bases, with 16 bases separating them. The CDR3 covers 13 residues. Germline V gene data show CDR1 as MDHEN and CDR2 as SYDVKM.

The rearrangement links TRBV7-9 to TRBJ2-1; 8 positions match TRBD2. CDR1 and CDR2 from the germline V gene are SEHNR and FQNEAQ (reference sequence). There are 16 residues in the CDR3. The V and J ends lost 3 bases and 1 base, in that order; junction bases with no gene match: 5. The chain's CDR3 is CASSLIRLASYNEQFF. In DNA, the CDR3 is TGTGCCAGCAGCTTGATTCGACTAGCGTCCTACAATGAGCAGTTCTTC.

This clone has only a few counts. This sequence joins TRBV5-4 and TRBJ2-7, with a tentative D call TRBD1 (6 bases). The V end lost 4 bases, the J end lost 7 bases, and 21 bases lay between the germline ends. Germline V gene data show CDR1 as SGHNT and CDR2 as YYREEE (reference sequence). CDR3 length: 15 residues. CDR3: CASSTRDTAFGEQYF. The CDR3, as DNA: TGTGCCAGCAGCACCCGGGACACCGCCTTCGGAGAGCAGTACTTC.

V usage is TRBV29-1 and J usage is TRBJ1-4, with 7 positions matching TRBD1. Unmatched junction bases numbered 9, after V lost 6 bases and J lost 8 bases. The CDR3 consists of 13 residues. Per the germline V gene, CDR1 is SQVTM and CDR2 is ANQGSEA. The CDR3 loop reads CSVLGDRIEKLFF. CDR3 DNA: TGCAGCGTCCTGGGGGACAGAATAGAAAAACTGTTTTTT. The variable domain in full, with the rest retrieved from reference TRBV29-1 and TRBJ1-4, is SAVISQKPSRDICQRGTSLTIQCQVDSQVTMMFWYRQQPGQSLTLIATANQGSEATYESGFVIDKFPISRPNLTFSTLTVSNMSPEDSSIYLCSVLGDRIEKLFFGSGTQLSVL.

CDR3 sequence reads: CASSTGTSGGVRFQYF. The CDR3 DNA reads TGTGCCAGTAGTACCGGGACTAGCGGGGGCGTTCGGTTCCAGTACTTC. The chain links TRBV19 to TRBJ2-5; TRBD2 aligns across 14 bases. The CDR3 covers 16 residues. J lost 10 bases, V lost 4 bases, and 11 bases had no gene match. Germline V lookup: CDR1 LNHDA, CDR2 SQIVND (reference sequence).

The chain is built from TRBV7-9 and TRBJ1-5; 12 nucleotides agree with TRBD1. Germline V gene lookup returns CDR1 SEHNR and CDR2 FQNEAQ (reference sequence). Trimming cost V 3 bases and J 6 bases; bases outside gene matches: 15. The CDR3 is made up of 19 amino acids. In DNA form, the CDR3 reads TGTGCCAGCAGCTTCGGGACAGGGGGCGCCTCCGTATTAAGTCAGCCCCAGCATTTT. Translated: CASSFGTGGASVLSQPQHF.

The chain uses TRBV7-3 and TRBJ2-3; 10 bases align to TRBD2. J was trimmed by 0 bases and V by 5 bases; bases with no gene match: 11. The CDR3 is 18 residues long. From germline, CDR1 is SGHTA and CDR2 FQGTGA. DNA for the CDR3: TGTGCCAGCAGCCTAATGCCCCTTAGCGGGGGGAGCACAGATACGCAGTATTTT. Translation gives CASSLMPLSGGSTDTQYF.

The V and J genes are TRBV12-5 and TRBJ2-7; no clear D. The germline CDR1 and CDR2 sequences are LGHNT and FRNRAP. The CDR3 is 12 amino acids. Trimming shortened V by 3 bases and J by 3 bases, and 6 bases separated the two germline ends. The CDR3 nucleotides read TGTGCTAGTGGTTTTCTACTCTACGAGCAGTACTTC. This gives the protein CASGFLLYEQYF.

The V and J genes are TRBV5-1 and TRBJ2-7, with 9 bases fitting TRBD1. Germline V gene lookup returns CDR1 SGHRS and CDR2 YFSETQ. There are 14 residues in the CDR3. Germline trimming cut 2 bases from V and 5 bases from J; bases unmatched to any gene: 5. The CDR3 loop is CASSFTGTGNEQYF. In DNA, the CDR3 is TGCGCCAGCAGCTTTACCGGGACAGGGAACGAGCAGTACTTC.

This chain uses TRBV19 with TRBJ1-2; no reliable D call. The V gene lost 4 bases and the J gene lost 7 bases, with 10 bases spanning the gap. CDR1 and CDR2 (germline): LNHDA, SQIVND (reference sequence). The CDR3 extends over 12 amino acids. In DNA, the CDR3 is TGTGCCAGTAGTAACCCTCAGCGTGGCTACACCTTC. Protein product: CASSNPQRGYTF.

Here the CDR3 DNA reads TGTGCCAGCAGCCTCCCCAGAGAGCAGTTCTTC. This translates into CASSLPREQFF. V usage is TRBV5-8 and J usage is TRBJ2-1; D gene ambiguous. Trimming cost V 4 bases and J 10 bases, with 9 bases left between them. The CDR3 is 11 amino acids. Germline lookup yields CDR1 SGHTS and CDR2 YDEGEE.

The V and J genes are TRBV4-3 and TRBJ2-3, with D possibly TRBD2 on 5 matching bases. This CDR3 is 14 amino acids long. Trimming removed 1 base from V and 4 bases from J, with 9 bases in between. Germline-derived CDR1 and CDR2 are LGHNA and YSLEER. The CDR3 reads CASSQAVGADTQYF. CDR3 bases: TGCGCCAGCAGCCAAGCGGTCGGGGCAGATACGCAGTATTTT.

This chain connects TRBV5-1 to TRBJ1-6; no clear D. Germline CDR1 and CDR2: SGHRS and YFSETQ. The CDR3 spans 16 residues. The V end lost 4 bases, the J end lost 5 bases, and 16 bases lay between the germline ends. The CDR3 bases are TGCGCCAGCAGCCTACAAACGACACCGGATAATTCACCCCTCCACTTT. It is translated as CASSLQTTPDNSPLHF.